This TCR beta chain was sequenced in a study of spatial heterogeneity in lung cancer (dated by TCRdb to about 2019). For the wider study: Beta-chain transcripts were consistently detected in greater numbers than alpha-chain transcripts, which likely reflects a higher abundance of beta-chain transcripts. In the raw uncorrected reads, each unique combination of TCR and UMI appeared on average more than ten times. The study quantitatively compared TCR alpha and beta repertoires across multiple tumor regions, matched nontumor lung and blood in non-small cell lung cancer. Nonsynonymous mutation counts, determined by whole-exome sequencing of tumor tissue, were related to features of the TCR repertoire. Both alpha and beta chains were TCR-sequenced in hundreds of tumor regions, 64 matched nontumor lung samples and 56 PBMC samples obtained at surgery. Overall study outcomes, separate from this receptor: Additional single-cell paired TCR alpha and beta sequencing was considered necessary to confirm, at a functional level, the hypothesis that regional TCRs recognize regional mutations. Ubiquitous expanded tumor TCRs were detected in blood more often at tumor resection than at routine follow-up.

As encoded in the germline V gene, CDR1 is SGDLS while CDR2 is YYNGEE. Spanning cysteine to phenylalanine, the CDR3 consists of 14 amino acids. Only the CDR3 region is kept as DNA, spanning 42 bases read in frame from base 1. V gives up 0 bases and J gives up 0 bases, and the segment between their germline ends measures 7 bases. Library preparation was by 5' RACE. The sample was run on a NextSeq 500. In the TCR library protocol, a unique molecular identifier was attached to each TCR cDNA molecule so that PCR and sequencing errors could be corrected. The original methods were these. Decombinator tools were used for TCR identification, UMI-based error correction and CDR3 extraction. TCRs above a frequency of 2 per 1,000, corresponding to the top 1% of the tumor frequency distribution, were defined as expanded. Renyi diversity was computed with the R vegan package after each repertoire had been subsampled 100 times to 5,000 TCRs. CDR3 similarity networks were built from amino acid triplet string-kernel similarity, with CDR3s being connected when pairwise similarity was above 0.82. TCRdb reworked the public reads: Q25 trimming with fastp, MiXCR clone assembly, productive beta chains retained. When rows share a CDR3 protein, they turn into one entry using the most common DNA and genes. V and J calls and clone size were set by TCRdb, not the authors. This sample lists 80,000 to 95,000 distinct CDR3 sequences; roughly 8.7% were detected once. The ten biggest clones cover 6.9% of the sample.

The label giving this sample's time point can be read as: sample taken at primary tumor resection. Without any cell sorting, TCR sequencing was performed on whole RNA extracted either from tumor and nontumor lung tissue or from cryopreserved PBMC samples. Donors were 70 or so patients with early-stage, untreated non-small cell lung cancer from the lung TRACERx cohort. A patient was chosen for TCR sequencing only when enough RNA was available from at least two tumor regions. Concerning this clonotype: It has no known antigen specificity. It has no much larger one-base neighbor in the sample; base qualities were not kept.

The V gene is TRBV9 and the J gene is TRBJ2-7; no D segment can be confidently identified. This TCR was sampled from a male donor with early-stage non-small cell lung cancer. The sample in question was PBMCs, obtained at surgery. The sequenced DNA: TGTGCCAGCAGCGTAGGAGGCAGCTCCTACGAGCAGTACTTC. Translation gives CASSVGGSSYEQYF.